Below, 29 T cell receptor beta chains from the same sample are listed, as sequenced in a study of diagnostic markers for celiac disease. Each CDR3 protein gets one entry in TCRdb, which reprocessed the reads and gives no DNA. This table holds several thousand distinct CDR3 sequences. Sequencing was performed on either unsorted cells or a sorted T cell fraction (not recorded which). The receptors were gathered from a human donor. This table probably holds off-target reads from a library built for another chain.

This clonotype shows up as medium-sized by frequency. The V call is TRBV18, the J call TRBJ2-7; with no DNA, the TCRdb D assignment of TRBD1 cannot be verified. CDR3 length: 15 residues. The V gene's germline CDR1 is KGHSH and CDR2 LQKENI. CDR3 protein: CASSTSAGGGYEQYF.

This chain links TRBV18 with TRBJ2-7; with no DNA, the TCRdb D assignment of TRBD1 cannot be verified. Germline V lookup: CDR1 KGHSH, CDR2 LQKENI. The CDR3 contains 14 residues. This chain's CDR3 is CASSPGQGTYEQYF.

This sequence joins TRBV5-6 and TRBJ1-2. The CDR3 is 14 residues long. The germline CDR1 and CDR2 sequences are SGHDT and YYEEEE. The CDR3 region is CASRRDSEGYGYTF.

The gene calls are TRBV5-1 and TRBJ1-2; TCRdb picks TRBD1, but there is no DNA to check that call. CDR1 SGHRS and CDR2 YFSETQ come from the germline V gene. CDR3 length equals 15 residues. This chain's CDR3 is CASSLLGGADYGYTF. The full variable domain, with the rest looked up from reference TRBV5-1 and TRBJ1-2, is KAGVTQTPRYLIKTRGQQVTLSCSPISGHRSVSWYQQTPGQGLQFLFEYFSETQRNKGNFPGRFSGRQFSNSRSEMNVSTLELGDSALYLCASSLLGGADYGYTFGSGTRLTVV.

V and J are TRBV4-2 and TRBJ1-1. There are 14 residues in the CDR3. CDR1 LGHNA and CDR2 YNFKEQ come from the germline V gene. The CDR3 sequence: CASSPRGFNTEAFF.

The CDR3 spells CASSQGLAGGNEQFF. The chain joins TRBV27 to TRBJ2-1; the TCRdb D gene call, TRBD2, has no DNA to confirm it. Germline V lookup: CDR1 MNHEY, CDR2 SMNVEV (reference sequence). CDR3 length: 15 amino acids.

V gene TRBV3-1 combines with J gene TRBJ2-2. CDR3 length: 16 amino acids. CDR1 LGHDT and CDR2 YNNKEL come from the germline V gene (reference sequence). The chain's CDR3 is CASSQDLGVTTGELFF.

The chain has TRBV4-2 and TRBJ1-3; the D gene TCRdb calls, TRBD1, cannot be checked with no DNA. The CDR3 runs to 17 residues. The V gene's germline CDR1 is LGHNA and CDR2 YNFKEQ. CDR3 sequence reads: CASSRTLGQGTGNTIYF.

The chain joins TRBV7-2 to TRBJ1-1. Germline V gene sequence: CDR1 SGHTA, CDR2 FQGNSA. CDR3 size: 14 residues. CDR3 protein: CASSSGLWPTEAFF.

CDR3 loop: CASTRGQIGTEAFF. This chain links TRBV5-6 with TRBJ1-1; TCRdb's D gene call, TRBD1, goes unchecked for lack of DNA. Germline V gene data show CDR1 as SGHDT and CDR2 as YYEEEE. This CDR3 is 14 amino acids long.

The J gene is TRBJ2-7, the V gene TRBV28; with no DNA, the TCRdb D assignment of TRBD2 cannot be verified. The CDR3 contains 15 residues. The germline V gene encodes CDR1 MDHEN and CDR2 SYDVKM. This chain's CDR3 is CASSLLAGGPHEQYF.

The gene calls are TRBV5-1 and TRBJ1-2. This CDR3 comprises 12 residues. Germline V gene data show CDR1 as SGHRS and CDR2 as YFSETQ. This CDR3 is CASSLGGSGYTF.

Measured by frequency, this clonotype is medium-sized. The J gene is TRBJ1-6, the V gene TRBV28; TCRdb outputs TRBD1, but without DNA this stays unchecked. The CDR3 contains 18 residues. Germline loops: CDR1 MDHEN, CDR2 SYDVKM. The CDR3 here is CASSLWWGGQGIGSPLHF.

This clonotype is deemed medium-sized by its frequency. The chain joins TRBV28 to TRBJ2-1. Germline V gene data show CDR1 as MDHEN and CDR2 as SYDVKM. The CDR3 covers 12 residues. CDR3 region: CASSDESNEQFF.

The chain employs TRBV18 and TRBJ1-5. CDR3 size: 15 residues. Germline assignment: CDR1 KGHSH and CDR2 LQKENI. The CDR3 loop reads CASSPWEGSNQPQHF.

Judged by frequency, this clonotype is medium-sized. The chain is built from TRBV5-1 and TRBJ1-6; TCRdb lists TRBD1, though no DNA is available to test this call. Germline assignment: CDR1 SGHRS and CDR2 YFSETQ. CDR3 length: 13 residues. CDR3 loop: CASAGQEDSPLHF.

This rearrangement joins TRBV27 to TRBJ1-6; TCRdb returns TRBD1, unconfirmable since there is no DNA. This CDR3 region has 17 residues. CDR1 MNHEY and CDR2 SMNVEV come from the germline V gene (reference sequence). The CDR3 is CASRRTSRDRGNSPLHF.

The chain is built from TRBV18 and TRBJ1-1. Germline CDR1 reads KGHSH; CDR2 reads LQKENI. The CDR3 runs 14 residues. CDR3 protein: CASSRQQSQTEAFF.

The chain is built from TRBV11-3 and TRBJ2-5; TCRdb picks TRBD1, but there is no DNA to check that call. The CDR3 length is 16 residues. Germline assignment: CDR1 SGHNT and CDR2 YENEEA. The chain's CDR3 is CASSPRGGGAVETQYF.

CDR3 in amino acids: CASSLIGTGGTEAFF. J is TRBJ1-1 and V is TRBV28; TCRdb's assignment of TRBD1 cannot be checked, as there is no DNA. This CDR3 has 15 residues. CDR1 is MDHEN, CDR2 SYDVKM, per germline.

This chain connects TRBV20-1 to TRBJ2-3; without DNA, the TCRdb call of TRBD1 cannot be checked. The CDR3 is made up of 11 amino acids. Per the germline V gene, CDR1 is DFQATT and CDR2 is SNEGSKA (reference sequence). CDR3 loop: CSAGPGFTQYF.

The CDR3 loop is CASSIGPGQVNTEAFF. The chain carries TRBV19 and TRBJ1-1; absent DNA, TCRdb's TRBD1 call cannot be checked. Germline CDR1 and CDR2: LNHDA and SQIVND (reference sequence). The CDR3 covers 16 residues.

The chain has TRBV25-1 and TRBJ2-1; TCRdb picks TRBD2, but there is no DNA to check that call. CDR1 is MGHDK and CDR2 is SYGVNS in the germline V gene. The CDR3 spans 13 residues. CDR3: CASSRGTYNEQFF.

This clonotype is identified as medium-sized (0.01 to 0.1%) from frequency. The chain is built from TRBV12-3 or TRBV12-4 and TRBJ1-2; the TCRdb call, TRBD1, lacks DNA for checking. CDR3 length equals 14 residues. CDR3 sequence reads: CASTRAEGAYGYTF.

This sequence joins TRBV2 and TRBJ1-5. Germline-derived CDR1 and CDR2 are SNHLY and FYNNEI. The CDR3 sequence is 13 residues long. Here the CDR3 reads CASSDRLNQPQHF.

This clonotype is classed as medium-sized by frequency. This chain connects TRBV2 to TRBJ2-2. The CDR3 is 12 amino acids. Germline V gene data show CDR1 as SNHLY and CDR2 as FYNNEI. The CDR3 sequence is CASTFTTGELFF.

The rearrangement uses TRBV19 and TRBJ1-1. CDR1 is LNHDA and CDR2 is SQIVND in the germline V gene (reference sequence). The CDR3 runs to 12 residues. CDR3 in amino acids: CASNNLGTEAFF.

The genes are TRBV29-1 and TRBJ2-1. The CDR3 extends over 13 amino acids. The germline CDR1 and CDR2 sequences are SQVTM and ANQGSEA. The CDR3: CSVGVVVGDEQFF.

In terms of frequency, this clonotype is medium-sized (0.01 to 0.1%). V gene TRBV14 combines with J gene TRBJ2-5; the TCRdb call, TRBD2, lacks DNA for checking. The CDR3 is made up of 14 amino acids. Germline CDR1 is SGHDN and CDR2 is FVKESK. This chain's CDR3 is CASSPGTYQETQYF.